This T cell receptor beta chain was sequenced for a study of early T cells in non-severe SARS-CoV-2 infection. Study information: Chains were unpaired, as sequencing was done on bulk RNA from unsorted whole blood.

The ends were cut back, 0 bases at V and 0 bases at J, with 15 bases in the middle. The V gene's germline CDR1 is DFQATT and CDR2 SNEGSKA (reference sequence). CDR3 size: 17 residues. Study-level points and caveats: Anti-spike CD8 specificities were favored by VDJdb matching, whose results missed private and CD4 specificities.

Separate cDNA molecules each had unique molecular identifiers attached to them. MiXCR, run by TCRdb on the 5' RACE reads, gives a single entry per CDR3 protein. The repertoire consists of approximately 76,000 distinct CDR3 sequences, with about 11% occurring once and the leading ten covering approximately 4.5%. This clonotype has only a few counts. What it binds is not known. The genes are TRBV20-1 and TRBJ1-3; D gene unclear. This TCR derives from an adult who was a healthcare worker with PCR-confirmed SARS-CoV-2 infection or an uninfected control (not recorded which). Source material: whole blood. The CDR3 bases are TGCAGTGCTAGAGACCCGGCCACCAGGACCTCTGGAAACACCATATATTTT. Translated: CSARDPATRTSGNTIYF.